The text below deals with one TCR beta chain. This sample is drawn from a study of blood T cell repertoires in COVID-19. Clones were read by immunoSEQ multiplex PCR, and TCRdb kept only the in-frame ones, dropping some. The sample records a few hundred thousand clones, around 84% being singletons. Trimming removed 5 bases from V and 2 bases from J; junction bases left unmatched: 4. This CDR3 has 15 residues. Per the germline V gene, CDR1 is SGHVS and CDR2 is FQNEAQ. Input material: peripheral blood. This receptor was identified in a woman younger than 30 with acute or convalescent COVID-19. The chain recombines TRBV7-8 with TRBJ1-3; the match to TRBD1 covers 9 bases. The CDR3 region has the DNA TGTGCCAGCAGCCCAACAGGGGGCACTGGAAACACCATATATTTT. Its protein is CASSPTGGTGNTIYF. Full variable domain (remainder filled in from reference TRBV7-8 and TRBJ1-3): GAGVSQSPRYKVAKRGQDVALRCDPISGHVSLFWYQQALGQGPEFLTYFQNEAQLDKSGLPSDRFFAERPEGSVSTLKIQRTQQEDSAVYLCASSPTGGTGNTIYFGEGSWLTVV.